A single sample gave rise to the 14 T cell receptor beta chains below, sequenced in a study of blood T cells in healthy people across ages. Primed by a sample-barcoded 5' primer and a J-beta primer mix, a second PCR proceeded for about 6 to 12 cycles. TCRdb re-called the 5' RACE reads with MiXCR, one entry per CDR3 protein. The profile covers some 1,000,000 distinct CDR3 sequences, with under 30% appearing a single time and approximately 0.75% taken by the ten largest. The same data also went into a second study, on T cells of mothers and their children.

The sequencing sample was made of blood. The receptors shown here come from a girl aged 2 to 10 in good health.

The chain couples TRBV9 to TRBJ1-2; D remains ambiguous. This CDR3 has 16 residues. Germline CDR1 is SGDLS and CDR2 is YYNGEE. V was pared by 1 base and J by 6 bases, with 19 bases between. The DNA of the CDR3 is TGTGCCAGCAGCGTAAGCTCCGGGCCCTACGGTAATGGCTACACCTTC. Translated: CASSVSSGPYGNGYTF.

A single count supports this clonotype. V usage is TRBV10-3 and J usage is TRBJ2-2; no reliable D call. This CDR3 contains 12 residues. The germline V and J ends were trimmed by 7 bases and 5 bases, with 8 bases remaining between them. Germline V lookup: CDR1 ENHRY, CDR2 SYGVKD. CDR3 bases: TGTGCCATCATACGTGAGACCGGGGAGCTGTTTTTT. Translated: CAIIRETGELFF.

The chain has TRBV20-1 and TRBJ2-5, with D perhaps TRBD1 (6 bases). The ends were cut back, 6 bases at V and 5 bases at J, with 13 bases in the middle. This CDR3 is built from 12 residues. The germline V gene encodes CDR1 DFQATT and CDR2 SNEGSKA (reference sequence). The chain's CDR3 is CSARQVPETQYF. The CDR3 DNA follows: TGCAGTGCAAGACAGGTCCCCGAGACCCAGTACTTC.

As DNA, the CDR3 is TGCGCCAGCAGCCAAGATCTTGGGGTGGTTTACGAGCAGTACTTC. It specifies CASSQDLGVVYEQYF. The gene calls are TRBV4-1 and TRBJ2-7, with D hard to call. Trimming pared 0 bases from V and 4 bases from J, leaving 13 bases between. Germline loops: CDR1 MGHRA, CDR2 YSYEKL. This CDR3 is 15 amino acids long.

In its sample, this clonotype was seen a few times. The chain combines TRBV27 with TRBJ1-6; 7 bases agree with TRBD1. Germline-derived CDR1 and CDR2 are MNHEY and SMNVEV (reference sequence). V gave up 2 bases and J gave up 10 bases; unmatched junction bases: 5. This CDR3 is 14 amino acids long. The chain's CDR3 is CASSLGGTVSPLHF. CDR3 DNA sequence: TGTGCCAGCAGTTTAGGAGGGACAGTCTCACCCCTCCACTTT.

The chain carries TRBV20-1 and TRBJ2-6; D unresolved. CDR1 and CDR2 (germline): DFQATT, SNEGSKA (reference sequence). The CDR3 sequence is 15 residues long. The germline V and J ends were trimmed by 5 bases and 1 base, with 12 bases remaining between them. In nucleotides, the CDR3 is TGCAGTGCTCCGGCGGCTCGATCTGGGGCCAACGTCCTGACTTTC. It yields the protein CSAPAARSGANVLTF.

The gene calls are TRBV7-9 and TRBJ2-7; 13 bases are shared with TRBD2. This CDR3 spans 16 amino acids. Losses at the gene ends were 5 bases for V and 3 bases for J; bases not matched to a gene: 7. Germline lookup yields CDR1 SEHNR and CDR2 FQNEAQ (reference sequence). The CDR3 loop reads CASSPGLAGDFYEQYF. CDR3 DNA: TGTGCCAGCAGCCCCGGACTAGCGGGGGACTTCTACGAGCAGTACTTC.

This clonotype came up a few times. The rearrangement joins TRBV12-3 or TRBV12-4 to TRBJ1-3; D remains unclear. The V end was cut by 3 bases, the J end by 0 bases, with 6 bases between. This CDR3 is 14 amino acids long. The CDR3 sequence: CASSFGLSGNTIYF. The CDR3 DNA sequence: TGTGCCAGCAGTTTCGGGCTCTCTGGAAACACCATATATTTT.

The sample holds a few counts of this clonotype. This chain links TRBV4-1 with TRBJ1-1; the D is unclear. This CDR3 is built from 14 residues. Germline V gives CDR1 MGHRA, CDR2 YSYEKL. Trimming pared 1 base from V and 1 base from J, leaving 7 bases between. CDR3 coding DNA: TGCGCCAGCAGCCAAGTGCAGACGAACACTGAAGCTTTCTTT. As protein: CASSQVQTNTEAFF.

This clonotype was seen more than once but under ten times. V is TRBV28 and J is TRBJ1-1, with D perhaps TRBD1 (5 bases). From germline, CDR1 is MDHEN and CDR2 SYDVKM. The CDR3 consists of 14 residues. Between the trimmed V and J ends, which lost 6 bases and 4 bases, there was a span of 15 bases. The DNA of the CDR3 is TGTGCCAGCAGCCTTCCAACGGGGGGCACTGAAGCTTTCTTT. Protein: CASSLPTGGTEAFF.

This clonotype was counted a few times. The V call is TRBV20-1, the J call TRBJ2-5; D gene unclear. The germline V gene encodes CDR1 DFQATT and CDR2 SNEGSKA (reference sequence). The CDR3 is made up of 12 amino acids. The V and J ends lost 3 bases and 5 bases respectively, with 10 bases between them. DNA for the CDR3: TGCAGTGCTAGTATAGGATGGGAGACCCAGTACTTC. The encoded protein is CSASIGWETQYF.

A remark on this clonotype: The junction shows a germline mismatch at one end, possibly a read error. The J gene is TRBJ2-7, the V gene TRBV28, with D possibly being TRBD2 (5 bases). CDR1 and CDR2 from the germline V gene are MDHEN and SYDVKM. The CDR3 consists of 17 residues. This chain's CDR3 is CASSLSAQGSFSYEQYF. The CDR3 region has the DNA TGTGCCAGCAGTTTGTCCGCTCAAGGGAGTTTCTCCTACGAGCAATACTTC.

This clonotype was picked up a small number of times. This chain connects TRBV3-1 to TRBJ2-1; unclear D gene. The end of the DNA fits TRBJ2-5 better, so the J call may be wrong. CDR3 size: 15 residues. The germline V gene encodes CDR1 LGHDT and CDR2 YNNKEL (reference sequence). The CDR3: CASTPGPGPQETQYF. In DNA, the CDR3 is TGTGCCAGCACCCCCGGCCCGGGCCCGCAAGAGACCCAGTACTTC.

This clonotype was observed many times. V gene TRBV20-1 combines with J gene TRBJ2-5; D not resolved. The V end was cut by 6 bases, the J end by 0 bases, with 11 bases between. This CDR3 spans 13 amino acids. The V gene's germline CDR1 is DFQATT and CDR2 SNEGSKA (reference sequence). The CDR3 loop is CSASGPNQETQYF. CDR3 nucleotides: TGCAGTGCCTCAGGACCGAACCAAGAGACCCAGTACTTC.